The T cell receptor beta chain under discussion was sequenced for a study of blood T cell repertoires in COVID-19. This CDR3 contains 16 residues. Losses at the gene ends were 2 bases for V and 4 bases for J; bases not matched to a gene: 10. The germline gives CDR1 MDHEN, CDR2 SYDVKM. Measured with immunoSEQ multiplex PCR; TCRdb has only the in-frame clones, and not every one. This sample carries 200,000 to 300,000 clones, around 90% of them seen once, and the ten largest clones take under 3%. This clonotype was obtained from a person aged 18 to 35 with COVID-19, enrolled during active disease. The chain joins TRBV28 to TRBJ1-2; 7 nucleotides align to TRBD1. Material for sequencing was peripheral blood. The CDR3 bases are TGTGCCAGCAGTTTACCGGACCTGGACAGGATCTATGGCTACACCTTC. Translation: CASSLPDLDRIYGYTF.